This T cell receptor beta chain was identified during a study of cytotoxic CD8 clonotypes in ibrutinib-treated CLL. At the level of the study: Among the patients, fewer than twelve presented as relapsed/refractory and fewer than 16 as treatment-naive; 17 showed unmutated IGHV. Partial response occurred in some 25 patients and complete response in 2; at median approximately 68 months, about 14 remained remitted and some 12 progressed. Study results and limitations: Sustained-remission and progressing patients' sampling times differed. The study found public clonotypes uncommon, contracting or stable on treatment.

TCRdb's table, derived via immunoSEQ multiplex PCR, lists solely in-frame clones and lacks some. Of 130,000 or so clones in the sample, around three quarters were seen once. As for this clone: Its matching antigen is unknown.

The CDR3 length is 15 residues. The J segment lost 1 base and the V segment lost 2 bases, leaving 3 bases of the junction unmatched. The germline gives CDR1 SGHRS, CDR2 YFSETQ. The chain links TRBV5-1 to TRBJ2-1; 7 bases are a match to TRBD1. Sequenced here: PBMCs, sampled after 12 months of ibrutinib treatment. This clonotype was sampled from a human donor with chronic lymphocytic leukemia. CDR3 nucleotides: TGCGCCAGCAGCTTATTACAGGGGTCCTACAATGAGCAGTTCTTC. This encodes CASSLLQGSYNEQFF.